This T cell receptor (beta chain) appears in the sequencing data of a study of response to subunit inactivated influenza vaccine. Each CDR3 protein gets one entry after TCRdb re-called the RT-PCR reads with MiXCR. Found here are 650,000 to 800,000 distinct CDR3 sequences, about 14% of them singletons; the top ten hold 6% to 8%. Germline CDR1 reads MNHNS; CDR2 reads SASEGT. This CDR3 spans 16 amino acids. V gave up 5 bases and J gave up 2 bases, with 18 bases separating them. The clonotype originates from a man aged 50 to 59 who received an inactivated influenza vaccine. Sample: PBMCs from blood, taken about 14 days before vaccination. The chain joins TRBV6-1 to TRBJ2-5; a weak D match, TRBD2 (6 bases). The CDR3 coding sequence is TGTGCCAGCAGTCCCCAAACCGGGACTTTACAAGAGACCCAGTACTTC. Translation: CASSPQTGTLQETQYF.